Shown below are 22 T cell receptor beta chains from a single sample sequenced in a study of T cell responses to AZD1222 COVID-19 vaccine. The method was immunoSEQ multiplex PCR; TCRdb's version includes in-frame clones alone and lacks a portion of them. The repertoire holds 110,000 or so clones, with more than 70% as singletons. The sample was peripheral blood, taken 28 days after the second AZD1222 dose. The receptors stem from an adult who received the AZD1222 COVID-19 vaccine.

The table lists this clone with a count of one. The CDR3: CASSLEISSLWTF. Written as DNA, the CDR3 is TGCGCCAGCAGCTTGGAGATCTCGAGCTTGTGGACCTTC. The V gene is TRBV5-1, the J gene TRBJ1-2; D remains ambiguous. CDR1 SGHRS and CDR2 YFSETQ come from the germline V gene. V was clipped by 0 bases and J by 14 bases, with 17 bases between them. The CDR3 totals 13 residues.

The chain combines TRBV10-2 with TRBJ1-2, with 7 bases identical to TRBD1. V was clipped by 3 bases and J by 4 bases; unmatched bases: 11. CDR1 is WSHSY, CDR2 SAAADI, per germline. The CDR3 is 16 residues long. The chain's CDR3 is CASSDRTGQSSYGYTF. CDR3 coding DNA: TGCGCCAGCAGTGATAGGACAGGCCAATCTAGCTATGGCTACACCTTC.

The V call is TRBV18, the J call TRBJ1-4; no clear D. In germline, CDR1 is KGHSH, CDR2 LQKENI. The CDR3 is 15 amino acids. The germline V and J ends were trimmed by 3 bases and 8 bases, with 16 bases remaining between them. In DNA form, the CDR3 reads TGTGCCAGCTCACCCCCGTTGGACGGTCGGGAAAAACTGTTTTTT. This translates into CASSPPLDGREKLFF.

The chain employs TRBV5-1 and TRBJ2-1; TRBD1 matches 8 bases. The germline V gene encodes CDR1 SGHRS and CDR2 YFSETQ. This CDR3 contains 14 residues. Trimming cost V 4 bases and J 8 bases; bases outside gene matches: 8. CDR3 nucleotides: TGCGCCAGCAGCCAAAGGACAGGGAGTGATGAGCAGTTCTTC. It specifies CASSQRTGSDEQFF.

This sequence joins TRBV21-1 and TRBJ1-5. TRBV21-1 is a recognized pseudogene. The CDR3 is 16 amino acids. In DNA, the CDR3 is TGTGCCAGCAGCAAAGCCGGGAGACAGAGCAATCAGCCCCAGCATTTT. This encodes CASSKAGRQSNQPQHF.

In regard to this clone: This may arise from a read error, as a much more abundant clone is one base away. The gene calls are TRBV5-1 and TRBJ2-3; maybe TRBD2 (6 bases). The germline gives CDR1 SGHRS, CDR2 YFSETQ. The length of the CDR3 is 13 residues. Trimming pared 2 bases from V and 5 bases from J, leaving 9 bases between. The CDR3 sequence: CASSLPGEDTQYF. As DNA, the CDR3 is TGCGCCAGCAGCTTACCGGGGGAAGATACGCAGTATTTT.

The chain joins TRBV27 to TRBJ2-5; TRBD2 is a possible D gene (6 bases). CDR1 MNHEY and CDR2 SMNVEV come from the germline V gene (reference sequence). The CDR3 is made up of 14 amino acids. Trimming pared 6 bases from V and 4 bases from J, leaving 15 bases between. For the CDR3, the DNA is TGTGCCAGCAGGGATAGCGGTAAAAGAGAGACCCAGTACTTC. Translated: CASRDSGKRETQYF.

The chain couples TRBV7-2 to TRBJ2-3; 8 nucleotides match TRBD2. The germline gives CDR1 SGHTA, CDR2 FQGNSA. V shed 2 bases, J shed 2 bases, and the junction held 6 bases outside the gene matches. The CDR3 has 16 residues. CDR3 nucleotides: TGTGCCAGCAGCTTAAGACCTAGCGGGCTCACAGATACGCAGTATTTT. It is translated as CASSLRPSGLTDTQYF.

This sequence joins TRBV9 and TRBJ1-6; TRBD1 is a possible D gene (5 bases). V lost 3 bases and J 0 bases, leaving 16 bases between the germline ends. The CDR3 is 18 residues long. The germline V gene encodes CDR1 SGDLS and CDR2 YYNGEE. DNA for the CDR3: TGTGCCAGCAGCGGCGAAGGACACCTTAGCTCCTATAATTCACCCCTCCACTTT. It translates to CASSGEGHLSSYNSPLHF.

The chain uses TRBV7-8 and TRBJ2-5, with D tentatively TRBD1 or TRBD2 (5 bases each). V was pared by 5 bases and J by 2 bases, with 18 bases between. The CDR3 loop spans 16 amino acids. CDR1 SGHVS and CDR2 FQNEAQ come from the germline V gene. CDR3 region: CASSLYRGASQETQYF. The CDR3 DNA is TGTGCCAGCAGCCTTTACCGAGGGGCTTCTCAAGAGACCCAGTACTTC.

The DNA for the CDR3 is TGTGCCAGCAGCCCCAGAGGGACAGGCGCTTATGGCTACACCTTC. Encoded protein: CASSPRGTGAYGYTF. The chain employs TRBV3-1 (or the pseudogene TRBV3-2) and TRBJ1-2; TRBD1 aligns across 8 bases. V was pared by 4 bases and J by 5 bases, with 9 bases of the junction left unmatched. In germline, CDR1 is LGHDT, CDR2 YNNKEL (reference sequence). The CDR3 is 15 residues long.

This clone was observed a handful of times. The chain is built from TRBV27 and TRBJ2-7; D is undetermined. Per germline, CDR1 MNHEY and CDR2 SMNVEV (reference sequence). V lost 0 bases and J 7 bases, leaving 10 bases between the germline ends. The CDR3 contains 13 residues. Here the CDR3 DNA reads TGTGCCAGCAGTTTATCCCTGGGTGCGGAGCAGTACTTC. Encoded protein: CASSLSLGAEQYF.

This chain connects TRBV29-1 to TRBJ1-6, with D possibly matching TRBD1 (6 bases). The CDR3 covers 12 residues. Trimming removed 5 bases at V and 7 bases at J, with 9 bases between. From germline, CDR1 is SQVTM and CDR2 ANQGSEA. CDR3 sequence: CSVRQGNSPLHF. As DNA, the CDR3 is TGCAGCGTTAGGCAGGGGAATTCACCCCTCCACTTT.

Only one count was recorded for this clone. The rearrangement joins TRBV21-1 to TRBJ2-5. TRBV21-1 corresponds to a pseudogene. The CDR3 has 14 amino acids. The CDR3: CASSTKEAQETQYF. The CDR3 nucleotides read TGTGCCAGCAGCACTAAGGAAGCCCAAGAGACCCAGTACTTC.

In its sample, this clone was seen once. The CDR3 loop reads CASSSIGGSYEQYF. The CDR3 DNA reads TGTGCCAGCAGTTCCATCGGGGGTTCCTACGAGCAGTACTTC. The rearrangement uses TRBV6-2 or TRBV6-3 and TRBJ2-7, with D perhaps TRBD2 (6 bases). The CDR3 runs to 14 residues. Germline V gene sequence: CDR1 MNHEY, CDR2 SVGEGT. V lost 4 bases and J 1 base, leaving 11 bases between the germline ends.

The rearrangement joins TRBV7-8 to TRBJ1-3; the D is unclear. The CDR3 has 15 amino acids. Germline assignment: CDR1 SGHVS and CDR2 FQNEAQ. Trimming removed 0 bases from V and 0 bases from J, with 6 bases in between. The CDR3 DNA reads TGTGCCAGCAGCTTAGCCGGGTACTCTGGAAACACCATATATTTT. Translated: CASSLAGYSGNTIYF.

The chain joins TRBV19 to TRBJ1-2; D gene ambiguous. The V and J ends lost 0 bases and 4 bases respectively, with 9 bases between them. The germline V gene has CDR1 LNHDA and CDR2 SQIVND (reference sequence). The length of the CDR3 is 14 residues. The CDR3 is CASSIEDLGYGYTF. CDR3 nucleotides: TGTGCCAGTAGTATAGAGGACCTTGGCTATGGCTACACCTTC.

The rearrangement joins TRBV6-2 or TRBV6-3 to TRBJ2-5; 9 bases fit TRBD2. V dropped 6 bases and J dropped 1; count of bases not matched to a gene: 6. The CDR3 has 15 amino acids. Germline assignment: CDR1 MNHEY and CDR2 SVGEGT. CDR3 bases: TGTGCCAGCAGCAGGAAGCGGGGGGTCCAAGAGACCCAGTACTTC. Translating gives CASSRKRGVQETQYF.

As for this clone: The junction departs from the called germline gene at one end, perhaps through a read error. The chain recombines TRBV12-3 or TRBV12-4 with TRBJ1-3; 7 nucleotides line up with TRBD1. The CDR3 has 13 amino acids. The CDR3 DNA is TGTGCCAGCAGGCCTAGACCCTCGGACAGGTTACATTTT. This translates into CASRPRPSDRLHF.

The chain joins TRBV6-6 to TRBJ1-6, with D tentatively TRBD1 (6 bases). V shed 4 bases and J shed 9 bases, with 19 bases lying between them. The germline gives CDR1 MNHNY, CDR2 SVGAGI (reference sequence). CDR3 length equals 16 residues. In DNA form, the CDR3 reads TGTGCCAGCAGTTGGGGAGGGGGTCCTGATATTTCACCCCTCCACTTT. This translates into CASSWGGGPDISPLHF.

V is TRBV28 and J is TRBJ2-3; D unresolved. This CDR3 has 14 amino acids. The V end was cut by 7 bases, the J end by 4 bases, with 15 bases between. The germline gives CDR1 MDHEN, CDR2 SYDVKM. The CDR3 here is CASNSLDGSDTQYF. DNA for the CDR3: TGTGCCAGCAACTCCCTCGACGGCTCAGATACGCAGTATTTT.

This chain uses TRBV28 with TRBJ2-7, with 11 positions matching TRBD2. The trim removed 4 bases at V and 2 bases at J, leaving 7 bases unmatched. This CDR3 is built from 16 residues. Germline V gene lookup returns CDR1 MDHEN and CDR2 SYDVKM. The CDR3 bases are TGTGCCAGCAGTTCGCTAGCGGGGGGCCCCACCTACGAGCAGTACTTC. Encoded protein: CASSSLAGGPTYEQYF.